This TCR beta chain is drawn from a study of T cell repertoires in cytomegalovirus infection. Study details: Epitope selection comprised recently identified HLA-C-restricted CMV epitopes and well-studied HLA-B-restricted CMV epitopes. Study results and caveats: In two of eight donors, the top clonotype was HLA-C-restricted CMV-specific. Carriers of CMV and the relevant HLA type were discriminated by public TCR beta frequency.

TCRdb ran MiXCR on the reads and lists one entry per CDR3 protein. In the table there are 140,000 to 150,000 distinct CDR3 sequences, more than 30% of which are singletons. This clonotype was seen many times. Its matching antigen is unknown. V lost 5 bases to trimming and J lost 6 bases, with 20 bases between them. Germline V CDR1 and CDR2: SGHAT, FQNNGV. This CDR3 spans 15 amino acids. The sequence was collected from a human donor in good health (CMV status not recorded). Some clones in this sample may be carry-over from other donors' samples. Sequenced here: CD8+ T cells from cultured PBMCs, sampled from culture after CMV antigen stimulation. This chain uses TRBV11-2 with TRBJ2-7; possibly TRBD2 for D (6 bases). In DNA form, the CDR3 reads TGTGCCAGCAGCCTCCACGGCGGGCGGGGCTCCGAGCAGTACTTC. It specifies CASSLHGGRGSEQYF. Drawing the rest from reference TRBV11-2 and TRBJ2-7, the complete variable domain is EAGVAQSPRYKIIEKRQSVAFWCNPISGHATLYWYQQILGQGPKLLIQFQNNGVVDDSQLPKDRFSAERLKGVDSTLKIQPAKLEDSAVYLCASSLHGGRGSEQYFGPGTRLTVT.